The 26 T cell receptor beta chains presented below share a single source sample, sequenced in a study of cytomegalovirus exposure and HLA in healthy donors. The PCR was carried out with 60 Vbeta primers and 13 Jbeta primers. The protocol was immunoSEQ multiplex PCR, while the TCRdb copy is restricted to in-frame clones and leaves out a portion. The sample shows roughly 140,000 clones, around three quarters of them seen only once. The source material was PBMCs. These receptors were obtained from a young woman in good health and CMV-seropositive.

V gene TRBV2 combines with J gene TRBJ1-5; no reliable D call. CDR1 and CDR2 from the germline V gene are SNHLY and FYNNEI. CDR3 length: 13 residues. V was clipped by 6 bases and J by 4 bases, with 10 bases between them. CDR3 region: CASSDQLNQPQHF. CDR3 in DNA: TGTGCCAGCAGCGACCAACTAAATCAGCCCCAGCATTTT.

This clone was observed once. The V and J genes are TRBV7-9 and TRBJ2-5, with 10 bases matching TRBD1. V lost 4 bases and J lost 5; bases outside the gene matches: 4. The CDR3 is 14 residues long. Germline assignment: CDR1 SEHNR and CDR2 FQNEAQ (reference sequence). CDR3 residues: CASSWDRGGETQYF. Here the CDR3 DNA reads TGTGCCAGCAGCTGGGACAGGGGTGGTGAGACCCAGTACTTC.

The rearrangement joins TRBV19 to TRBJ1-4, with TRBD1 as a possible D gene (6 bases). Germline V gene lookup returns CDR1 LNHDA and CDR2 SQIVND (reference sequence). The CDR3 has 15 residues. The V and J ends lost 5 bases and 8 bases respectively, with 18 bases between them. DNA of the CDR3: TGTGCCAGTAGTCCAACGGGACACACCTGGGAAAAACTGTTTTTT. Protein sequence: CASSPTGHTWEKLFF.

This clone is a singleton in its sample. This chain connects TRBV19 to TRBJ1-2; 10 nucleotides match TRBD1. V was pared by 5 bases and J by 8 bases, with 2 bases of the junction left unmatched. Germline lookup yields CDR1 LNHDA and CDR2 SQIVND (reference sequence). The CDR3 is 12 residues long. The CDR3, as DNA: TGTGCCAGTAGTGACAGGGGGCACGGCTACACCTTC. It translates to CASSDRGHGYTF.

V is TRBV5-1 and J is TRBJ1-1; TRBD1 might be the D (6 bases). CDR3 length equals 13 residues. V lost 7 bases to trimming and J lost 6 bases, with 16 bases between them. Germline V gives CDR1 SGHRS, CDR2 YFSETQ. CDR3 sequence (DNA): TGCGCCAGCTCAGGGGAATTGAATGCTGAAGCTTTCTTT. Encoded protein: CASSGELNAEAFF.

The chain's CDR3 is CASSLGSPGLYGYTF. The CDR3 coding sequence is TGTGCCAGCAGTCTGGGAAGCCCAGGACTCTATGGCTACACCTTC. This chain joins TRBV6-4 and TRBJ1-2; D is ambiguous. The germline gives CDR1 MRHNA, CDR2 SNTAGT. V lost 5 bases to trimming and J lost 4 bases, with 17 bases between them. The length of the CDR3 is 15 residues.

This chain links TRBV6-6 with TRBJ2-7, with TRBD1 identical over 7 bases. The CDR3 contains 14 residues. Germline CDR1 MNHNY, CDR2 SVGAGI (reference sequence). The V and J ends lost 6 bases and 6 bases, in that order; junction bases with no gene match: 11. This chain's CDR3 is CASRHGTDLSEQYF. In DNA form, the CDR3 reads TGTGCCAGCAGACACGGGACAGATCTTTCCGAGCAGTACTTC.

This clone was found once. A junction boundary mismatches the germline segment, possibly from a read error. Distinct nucleotide sequences in the sample also encode this CDR3. The chain has TRBV11-3 and TRBJ1-1; D perhaps matches TRBD1 (5 bases). The CDR3 has 14 residues. Germline V gene lookup returns CDR1 SGHNT and CDR2 YENEEA. The CDR3 is CASSLGHGNVEAFF. CDR3 in DNA: TGTGCTAGCAGCTTAGGACACGGAAACGTCGAAGCTTTCTTT.

J is TRBJ2-3 and V is TRBV25-1, with TRBD1 identical over 7 bases. Trimming removed 3 bases from V and 1 base from J; junction bases left unmatched: 4. CDR3 length equals 15 residues. The germline CDR1 and CDR2 sequences are MGHDK and SYGVNS. The CDR3 sequence is CASSDFTGGTDTQYF. In DNA form, the CDR3 reads TGTGCCAGCAGTGATTTCACAGGGGGCACAGATACGCAGTATTTT. Complete variable domain (other parts from reference TRBV25-1 and TRBJ2-3): EADIYQTPRYLVIGTGKKITLECSQTMGHDKMYWYQQDPGMELHLIHYSYGVNSTEKGDLSSESTVSRIRTEHFPLTLESARPSHTSQYLCASSDFTGGTDTQYFGPGTRLTVL.

The chain couples TRBV9 to TRBJ2-2; D is unresolved. V gave up 0 bases and J gave up 2 bases, with 8 bases separating them. This CDR3 has 15 residues. The V gene's germline CDR1 is SGDLS and CDR2 YYNGEE. CDR3 in amino acids: CASSVGLRNTGELFF. CDR3 sequence (DNA): TGTGCCAGCAGCGTAGGCCTTAGAAACACCGGGGAGCTGTTTTTT. The full variable domain, in which reference TRBV9 and TRBJ2-2 provide the parts outside the CDR3, is DSGVTQTPKHLITATGQRVTLRCSPRSGDLSVYWYQQSLDQGLQFLIQYYNGEERAKGNILERFSAQQFPDLHSELNLSSLELGDSALYFCASSVGLRNTGELFFGEGSRLTVL.

This rearrangement joins TRBV28 to TRBJ2-7; TRBD1 aligns across 10 bases. The CDR3 runs 14 residues. The V and J ends lost 8 bases and 3 bases, in that order; junction bases with no gene match: 7. Germline V gives CDR1 MDHEN, CDR2 SYDVKM. Here the CDR3 reads CASRDRGRGYEQYF. The CDR3 DNA sequence: TGTGCCAGCCGCGACAGGGGGCGCGGCTACGAGCAGTACTTC.

This chain uses TRBV6-1 with TRBJ2-2, with a tentative D call TRBD1 (7 bases). The CDR3 runs 17 residues. V lost 4 bases to trimming and J lost 1 base, with 16 bases between them. Looked up from germline, CDR1 is MNHNS and CDR2 is SASEGT. CDR3 sequence: CASSGVRQGLNTGELFF. In DNA, the CDR3 is TGTGCCAGCAGTGGTGTGAGACAGGGACTGAACACCGGGGAGCTGTTTTTT.

The chain uses TRBV27 and TRBJ2-5; D ambiguous. The J call is uncertain, as TRBJ2-7 better fits the DNA end. From germline, CDR1 is MNHEY and CDR2 SMNVEV (reference sequence). The CDR3 runs 13 residues. The CDR3 sequence is CASRYRSSYEQYF. The CDR3 DNA is TGTGCCAGCAGATACAGAAGCTCCTACGAGCAGTACTTC.

J is TRBJ2-7 and V is TRBV19; possibly TRBD2 for D (5 bases). Germline V lookup: CDR1 LNHDA, CDR2 SQIVND (reference sequence). This CDR3 has 14 residues. V lost 3 bases and J lost 2, with 11 bases in between. The DNA of the CDR3 is TGTGCCAGTAGTATGGTTGAGGGAACCTACGAGCAGTACTTC. This encodes CASSMVEGTYEQYF.

In DNA form, the CDR3 reads TGTGCCAGTAGAGAGGACAGGGATAATCAGCCCCAGCATTTT. It codes for CASREDRDNQPQHF. The chain carries TRBV19 and TRBJ1-5; 8 bases line up with TRBD1. The CDR3 has 14 amino acids. Germline V lookup: CDR1 LNHDA, CDR2 SQIVND (reference sequence). After removal of 6 bases from V and 4 bases from J, the junction contained 5 bases not matched to a gene.

The CDR3 nucleotides read TGTGCCAGCAGCCCCCGACAGGGTAGTGGAGATGAGCAGTTCTTC. Encoded protein: CASSPRQGSGDEQFF. This rearrangement joins TRBV11-2 to TRBJ2-1, with 7 bases that match TRBD1. J lost 8 bases, V lost 5 bases, and 12 bases had no gene match. This CDR3 has 15 amino acids. CDR1 and CDR2 (germline): SGHAT, FQNNGV.

The V call is TRBV5-1, the J call TRBJ2-3, with D tentatively TRBD2 (5 bases). Trimming took off 1 base at V and 1 base at J, with 7 bases between the two ends. The CDR3 runs to 14 residues. The germline V gene encodes CDR1 SGHRS and CDR2 YFSETQ. The CDR3 sequence is CASSLNGGTDTQYF. CDR3 DNA: TGCGCCAGCAGCTTGAACGGGGGCACAGATACGCAGTATTTT.

This rearrangement joins TRBV5-1 to TRBJ2-1; 7 positions agree with TRBD2. In germline, CDR1 is SGHRS, CDR2 YFSETQ. The CDR3 sequence is 15 residues long. Trimming at V came to 0 bases and at J to 1 base, leaving 1 base not matched to a gene. CDR3 nucleotides: TGCGCCAGCAGCTTGGTGGGAGGGTCCTACAATGAGCAGTTCTTC. Its translation is CASSLVGGSYNEQFF.

The rearrangement joins TRBV5-6 to TRBJ2-7, with TRBD2 identical over 12 bases. J was trimmed by 8 bases and V by 4 bases; bases with no gene match: 10. The length of the CDR3 is 15 residues. Germline assignment: CDR1 SGHDT and CDR2 YYEEEE. The CDR3 loop is CASSRRLAGALKQYF. For the CDR3, the DNA is TGTGCCAGCAGCCGACGACTAGCGGGGGCCCTTAAGCAGTACTTC.

The rearrangement links TRBV5-1 to TRBJ1-1; D unresolved. Between the trimmed V and J ends, which lost 4 bases and 1 base, there was a span of 11 bases. The germline V gene has CDR1 SGHRS and CDR2 YFSETQ. There are 14 residues in the CDR3. CDR3 region: CASSPWAGNTEAFF. CDR3 nucleotide sequence: TGCGCCAGCAGCCCGTGGGCAGGGAACACTGAAGCTTTCTTT.

The J gene is TRBJ1-4, the V gene TRBV19, with D possibly being TRBD1 (5 bases). Germline CDR1 reads LNHDA; CDR2 reads SQIVND (reference sequence). V dropped 3 bases and J dropped 8 bases, with 10 bases sitting between them. The CDR3 totals 13 residues. Here the CDR3 DNA reads TGTGCCAGTAGTATGGACCGGGGGGAAAAACTGTTTTTT. It codes for CASSMDRGEKLFF.

CDR3 residues: CASTQGGRGNEQFF. The CDR3 DNA sequence: TGTGCCAGCACCCAAGGGGGCAGGGGAAATGAGCAGTTCTTC. The rearrangement links TRBV7-9 to TRBJ2-1, with 7 nucleotides matching TRBD1. In germline, CDR1 is SEHNR, CDR2 FQNEAQ (reference sequence). The J segment lost 7 bases and the V segment lost 7 bases, leaving 10 bases of the junction unmatched. This CDR3 has 14 residues.

This chain uses TRBV30 with TRBJ1-2; the match to TRBD1 covers 9 bases. The CDR3 contains 20 residues. V lost 4 bases, J lost 0 bases, and 21 bases stayed unmatched. The germline CDR1 and CDR2 sequences are GTSNPN and SVGIG (reference sequence). In nucleotides, the CDR3 is TGTGCCTGGACCCCCGCGTGGGGACAGGGAGCCAACTTCGCTAACTATGGCTACACCTTC. Amino acids: CAWTPAWGQGANFANYGYTF. The full variable domain, rest sourced from reference TRBV30 and TRBJ1-2, is SQTIHQWPATLVQPVGSPLSLECTVEGTSNPNLYWYRQAAGRGLQLLFYSVGIGQISSEVPQNLSASRPQDRQFILSSKKLLLSDSGFYLCAWTPAWGQGANFANYGYTFGSGTRLTVV.

The genes are TRBV5-4 and TRBJ1-2; 10 bases agree with TRBD1. V lost 4 bases to trimming and J lost 8 bases; unmatched junction nucleotides: 11. CDR3 length: 15 amino acids. From germline, CDR1 is SGHNT and CDR2 YYREEE (reference sequence). The CDR3 DNA reads as TGTGCCAGCAGCCTAGACCGACAGGGGGCTGACGGCTACACCTTC. Protein: CASSLDRQGADGYTF.

This clone was counted once. The rearrangement links TRBV11-2 to TRBJ2-2; no reliable D call. The CDR3 is 13 amino acids. Trimming stripped 5 bases from V and 9 bases from J, with 13 bases between. Germline lookup yields CDR1 SGHAT and CDR2 FQNNGV. CDR3 DNA sequence: TGTGCCAGCAGCCCCACCCTCCTATGGGAGCTGTTTTTT. Protein sequence: CASSPTLLWELFF.

This chain uses TRBV30 with TRBJ2-7, with 9 bases aligning to TRBD1. Germline CDR1 is GTSNPN and CDR2 is SVGIG (reference sequence). The CDR3 consists of 15 residues. J gave up 12 bases and V 7 bases, and 22 bases lay outside the gene matches. CDR3 region: CASNSPGQGSWGPYF. The DNA of the CDR3 is TGTGCCTCCAACTCCCCGGGACAGGGTTCTTGGGGCCCGTACTTC. Drawing the rest from reference TRBV30 and TRBJ2-7, the complete variable domain is SQTIHQWPATLVQPVGSPLSLECTVEGTSNPNLYWYRQAAGRGLQLLFYSVGIGQISSEVPQNLSASRPQDRQFILSSKKLLLSDSGFYLCASNSPGQGSWGPYFGPGTRLTVT.